The entry that follows covers one T cell receptor beta chain sequence. Its antigen is undetermined. The CDR3 extends over 14 amino acids. V was pared by 5 bases and J by 4 bases, with 12 bases between. Germline assignment: CDR1 SGHVS and CDR2 FQNEAQ. The repertoire was sequenced with immunoSEQ multiplex PCR; TCRdb's copy has only in-frame clones and lacks some. The repertoire holds 75,000 to 100,000 clones, 85% to 95% seen once, with approximately 1.2% in the top ten. The sample belongs to a study of siplizumab effects on memory and regulatory T cells. General study findings and limits: Proliferating Tregs' suppressive function in siplizumab cultures went unconfirmed.

The chain recombines TRBV7-8 with TRBJ2-1, with a possible D match to TRBD2 (6 bases). Sequencing was carried out using non-Treg CD4+ T cells sorted from blood. This sequence was found in a human donor in good health. In nucleotides, the CDR3 is TGTGCCAGCAGCCTAAAGGAGGGATACAATGAGCAGTTCTTC. This sequence encodes CASSLKEGYNEQFF.